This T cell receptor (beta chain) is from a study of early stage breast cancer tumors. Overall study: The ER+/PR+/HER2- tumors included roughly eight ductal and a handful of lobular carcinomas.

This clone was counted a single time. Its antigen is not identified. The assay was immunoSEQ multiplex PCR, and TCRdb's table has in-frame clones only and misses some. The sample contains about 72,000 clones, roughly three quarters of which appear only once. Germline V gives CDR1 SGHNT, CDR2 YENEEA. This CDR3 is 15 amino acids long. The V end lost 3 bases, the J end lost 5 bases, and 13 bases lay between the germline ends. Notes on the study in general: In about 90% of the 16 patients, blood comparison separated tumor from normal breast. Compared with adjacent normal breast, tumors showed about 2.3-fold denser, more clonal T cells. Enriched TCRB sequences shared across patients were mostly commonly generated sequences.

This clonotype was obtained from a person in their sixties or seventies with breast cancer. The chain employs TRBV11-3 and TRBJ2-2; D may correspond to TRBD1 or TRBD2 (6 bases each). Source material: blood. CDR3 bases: TGTGCCAGCAGCTTTGGGACGGGGGCAACCGGGGAGCTGTTTTTT. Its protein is CASSFGTGATGELFF. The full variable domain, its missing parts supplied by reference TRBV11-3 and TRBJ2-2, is EAGVVQSPRYKIIEKKQPVAFWCNPISGHNTLYWYLQNLGQGPELLIRYENEEAVDDSQLPKDRFSAERLKGVDSTLKIQPAELGDSAVYLCASSFGTGATGELFFGEGSRLTVL.